Below are 9 T cell receptor beta chains sequenced from a single sample in a study of T cell responses to AZD1222 COVID-19 vaccine. Generated by immunoSEQ multiplex PCR, the TCRdb table keeps only in-frame clones and is missing some. The sample has 84,000 or so clones, 70% to 90% seen once. The sequencing used peripheral blood, collected on day 0 of AZD1222 vaccination. These receptors came from an adult in good health.

The CDR3 nucleotides read TGTGCCAGCAGCTTAGCCTTGGAAGCCAGAAATACGCAGTATTTT. Translation gives CASSLALEARNTQYF. This sequence joins TRBV7-2 and TRBJ2-3; D call uncertain. The germline CDR1 and CDR2 sequences are SGHTA and FQGNSA. V lost 0 bases and J lost 7, with 14 bases in between. The CDR3 runs 15 residues.

V gene TRBV19 combines with J gene TRBJ1-2; tentative D call: TRBD1 (5 bases). Per germline, CDR1 LNHDA and CDR2 SQIVND (reference sequence). This CDR3 has 15 amino acids. V lost 7 bases to trimming and J lost 4 bases, with 19 bases between them. The CDR3 DNA sequence: TGTGCCAGTACCGCTCTCCTTAGGGGAGGCTATGGCTACACCTTC. Translated, it gives CASTALLRGGYGYTF.

CDR3 loop: CASSLLGTRQPQHF. The CDR3, as DNA: TGTGCCAGCAGCTTACTTGGTACGCGGCAGCCCCAGCATTTT. The rearrangement links TRBV7-2 to TRBJ1-5; D not resolved. V lost 2 bases to trimming and J lost 7 bases, with 12 bases between them. The CDR3 length is 14 residues. The germline V gene has CDR1 SGHTA and CDR2 FQGNSA.

The J gene is TRBJ2-1, the V gene TRBV2; 9 bases agree with TRBD1. The CDR3 has 13 amino acids. Germline CDR1 SNHLY, CDR2 FYNNEI. With 7 bases clipped from V and 6 bases from J, the junction kept 4 bases outside the gene matches. For the CDR3, the DNA is TGTGCCAGCACCCGACAGGGGGTCAATGAGCAGTTCTTC. Translation: CASTRQGVNEQFF.

The V call is TRBV19, the J call TRBJ1-6; tentatively, D is TRBD1 (5 bases). Germline assignment: CDR1 LNHDA and CDR2 SQIVND (reference sequence). This CDR3 is 15 amino acids long. Trimming cost V 6 bases and J 6 bases, with 15 bases left between them. The CDR3, as DNA: TGTGCCAGTAGATATTCACGCAGGGTTAATTCACCCCTCCACTTT. This codes for CASRYSRRVNSPLHF.

The chain has TRBV11-2 and TRBJ2-1, with 7 positions matching TRBD2. Germline CDR1 SGHAT, CDR2 FQNNGV. This CDR3 contains 16 residues. The trim removed 1 base at V and 2 bases at J, leaving 5 bases unmatched. CDR3 sequence: CASSLGLAGAYNEQFF. The CDR3 DNA reads as TGTGCCAGCAGCTTAGGTCTGGCGGGAGCCTACAATGAGCAGTTCTTC.

The rearrangement joins TRBV18 to TRBJ2-5; 10 nucleotides align to TRBD2. The ends lost 3 bases at V and 5 bases at J; junction bases unmatched: 0. This CDR3 region has 13 residues. The germline V gene encodes CDR1 KGHSH and CDR2 LQKENI. As DNA, the CDR3 is TGTGCCAGCTCACCGGGACTAGCGGAGACCCAGTACTTC. This sequence encodes CASSPGLAETQYF. Variable domain in full (rest from reference TRBV18 and TRBJ2-5): NAGVMQNPRHLVRRRGQEARLRCSPMKGHSHVYWYRQLPEEGLKFMVYLQKENIIDESGMPKERFSAEFPKEGPSILRIQQVVRGDSAAYFCASSPGLAETQYFGPGTRLLVL.

This clone has a single count. The gene calls are TRBV19 and TRBJ1-5, with D possibly being TRBD1 (6 bases). Trimming took off 4 bases at V and 5 bases at J, with 12 bases between the two ends. Germline V gene lookup returns CDR1 LNHDA and CDR2 SQIVND (reference sequence). The CDR3 loop spans 14 amino acids. CDR3 sequence: CASSNTGSDQPQHF. The CDR3 DNA reads TGTGCCAGTAGTAACACAGGGTCCGATCAGCCCCAGCATTTT.

This clone was picked up one time. The CDR3 loop is CASSGLAGGAGELFF. CDR3 nucleotides: TGTGCCAGCAGTGGGCTAGCGGGTGGCGCCGGGGAGCTGTTTTTT. V gene TRBV2 combines with J gene TRBJ2-2; 8 nucleotides align to TRBD2. The trim removed 4 bases at V and 6 bases at J, leaving 7 bases unmatched. Germline V gives CDR1 SNHLY, CDR2 FYNNEI. The CDR3 consists of 15 residues.